The 11 T cell receptor beta chains presented below share a single source sample, sequenced in a study of T cells in Graves' hyperthyroidism and ophthalmopathy. RNA transcripts provided the source from which TCR beta CDR3 regions were amplified. Carried out on the TCR CDR3, a first-round RT-PCR used the HTBI primer set. TCRdb processed the multiplex PCR reads anew with MiXCR; each CDR3 protein has one entry. The table includes about 570,000 distinct CDR3 sequences, 14% detected once. Source material: blood. The receptor set was obtained from a woman between 40 and 50 years old with Graves' hyperthyroidism.

This clonotype appeared many times. This chain joins TRBV7-6 and TRBJ2-6; 9 nucleotides align to TRBD2. The junction had 11 bases not matched to a gene; V was cut back by 4 bases and J by 4 bases. Germline CDR1 reads SGHVS; CDR2 reads FNYEAQ. This CDR3 has 18 amino acids. The CDR3 DNA reads TGTGCCAGCAGCTCCAAGCGGGAGGCCCCCCCCGGGGCCAACGTCCTGACTTTC. This gives the protein CASSSKREAPPGANVLTF.

The sample holds many counts of this clonotype. The chain uses TRBV11-2 and TRBJ2-1; tentatively, D is TRBD2 (5 bases). V shed 0 bases and J shed 2 bases, with 11 bases lying between them. This CDR3 region has 16 residues. Per the germline V gene, CDR1 is SGHAT and CDR2 is FQNNGV. CDR3 in amino acids: CASSLERLAPYNEQFF. DNA of the CDR3: TGTGCCAGCAGCTTAGAGAGGCTAGCTCCCTACAATGAGCAGTTCTTC.

This sequence joins TRBV7-3 and TRBJ1-6; tentative D call: TRBD1 (5 bases). V was pared by 2 bases and J by 9 bases, with 14 bases between. Germline values: CDR1 SGHTA, CDR2 FQGTGA. The CDR3 runs 15 residues. This CDR3 reads CASSLHEAGSSPLHF. The CDR3 nucleotides are TGTGCCAGCAGCTTACACGAGGCAGGGAGTTCACCCCTCCACTTT.

Ten or more counts support this clonotype. Written as DNA, the CDR3 is TGTGCCAGCAGCACAGGAGAGACCCAGTACTTC. Protein product: CASSTGETQYF. V is TRBV28 and J is TRBJ2-5, with a tentative D call TRBD1 (5 bases). Germline lookup yields CDR1 MDHEN and CDR2 SYDVKM. CDR3 length equals 11 residues. The V end was cut by 6 bases, the J end by 4 bases, with 6 bases between.

This clonotype has at least ten counts. The V and J genes are TRBV15 and TRBJ2-7; TRBD2 matches 8 bases. Germline V CDR1 and CDR2: LNHNV, YYDKDF (reference sequence). V gave up 0 bases and J gave up 6 bases; unmatched junction bases: 7. The CDR3 is made up of 15 amino acids. CDR3 region: CATSRDQSGSGEQYF. CDR3 in DNA: TGTGCCACCAGCAGAGATCAAAGCGGGAGTGGCGAGCAGTACTTC.

This clonotype was recorded at least ten times. This chain uses TRBV20-1 with TRBJ1-2; D remains ambiguous. This CDR3 has 16 residues. Trimming took off 2 bases at V and 6 bases at J, with 22 bases between the two ends. From germline, CDR1 is DFQATT and CDR2 SNEGSKA (reference sequence). The CDR3 region is CSARKSGKLVVDGYTF. As DNA, the CDR3 is TGCAGTGCTAGAAAATCCGGAAAACTTGTTGTGGATGGCTACACCTTC.

This clonotype has a count of ten or more. This chain joins TRBV2 and TRBJ1-6; a possible D gene is TRBD1 (5 bases). The V gene lost 8 bases and the J gene lost 6 bases, with 20 bases spanning the gap. Looked up from germline, CDR1 is SNHLY and CDR2 is FYNNEI. The CDR3 loop spans 16 amino acids. The CDR3 DNA is TGTGCCAGCGGGACGGGGGGTGGCGGTGTTAATTCACCCCTCCACTTT. It is translated as CASGTGGGGVNSPLHF.

This clonotype showed up just a few times. This chain joins TRBV4-1 and TRBJ2-3, with D unresolved. The CDR3 extends over 13 amino acids. The germline CDR1 and CDR2 sequences are MGHRA and YSYEKL. The V end was cut by 3 bases, the J end by 5 bases, with 9 bases between. The CDR3 DNA reads TGCGCCAGCAGCCATGTCCCCTTAGATACGCAGTATTTT. Translation gives CASSHVPLDTQYF.

This chain joins TRBV20-1 and TRBJ2-7; D possibly uses TRBD1 or TRBD2 (5 bases each). V was pared by 3 bases and J by 7 bases, with 16 bases between. The germline V gene encodes CDR1 DFQATT and CDR2 SNEGSKA (reference sequence). The CDR3 is made up of 13 amino acids. CDR3 nucleotides: TGCAGTGCTAGGGCCGGGACCTCGGGGGAGCAGTACTTC. This gives the protein CSARAGTSGEQYF.

This clonotype was seen repeatedly, ten times or more. The chain combines TRBV18 with TRBJ2-3; no definite D call. Germline assignment: CDR1 KGHSH and CDR2 LQKENI. V lost 0 bases to trimming and J lost 2 bases, with 9 bases between them. The CDR3 totals 15 residues. CDR3 sequence: CASSPPSRFTDTQYF. CDR3 in DNA: TGTGCCAGCTCACCACCGAGCCGGTTCACAGATACGCAGTATTTT.

This clonotype was recorded many times. V gene TRBV6-1 combines with J gene TRBJ2-5; 7 bases are shared with TRBD2. The germline gives CDR1 MNHNS, CDR2 SASEGT. The CDR3 covers 19 residues. V lost 1 base and J lost 3; bases outside the gene matches: 17. The CDR3 DNA is TGTGCCAGCAGTGAAGACGCGGCGGGCCTAAACGGGGGGAAAGAGACCCAGTACTTC. It specifies CASSEDAAGLNGGKETQYF.